One sample yielded the 14 T cell receptor beta chains listed below, sequenced in a study of CD8+CD57+ T cells in acquired aplastic anemia. TCR beta VDJ and CDR3 profiles were obtained from a genomic DNA template. TCRdb called the reads again in MiXCR, with one record for every CDR3 protein. Of a few hundred thousand distinct CDR3 sequences in the sample, around 50% were seen once. The authors sequenced patients whose flow cytometry had shown CD8+CD57+ cell expansion. Sequenced material: sorted CD4+, CD8+, or CD8+CD57+ T cells (not recorded which) from PBMCs. The receptor set was obtained from a human donor with aplastic anemia.

On this clonotype: A much more abundant neighbour one base away suggests this may be a read error. The chain couples TRBV5-1 to TRBJ1-4; tentative D call: TRBD1 (5 bases). The CDR3 loop spans 15 amino acids. Trimming stripped 0 bases from V and 6 bases from J, with 12 bases between. Per germline, CDR1 SGHRS and CDR2 YFSETQ. The CDR3 protein is CASSLGSGIDEKLFF. CDR3 in DNA: TGCGCCAGCAGCTTGGGTTCAGGGATTGATGAAAAACTGTTTTTT.

The chain is built from TRBV3-1 and TRBJ1-2; D perhaps matches TRBD1 (6 bases). Germline lookup yields CDR1 LGHDT and CDR2 YNNKEL (reference sequence). The CDR3 loop spans 13 amino acids. V was clipped by 1 base and J by 8 bases, with 11 bases between them. The CDR3 reads CASSQVETGGYTF. The CDR3 region has the DNA TGTGCCAGCAGCCAAGTGGAGACAGGCGGCTACACCTTC.

This clonotype was counted at least ten times. The chain uses TRBV9 and TRBJ2-2; D might be TRBD2 (5 bases). Between the trimmed V and J ends, which lost 0 bases and 5 bases, there was a span of 14 bases. Germline V gene lookup returns CDR1 SGDLS and CDR2 YYNGEE. CDR3 length: 16 residues. CDR3 protein: CASSVVASSGTGELFF. For the CDR3, the DNA is TGTGCCAGCAGCGTAGTTGCTAGCAGTGGGACCGGGGAGCTGTTTTTT.

The rearrangement joins TRBV2 to TRBJ1-5; 8 bases are a match to TRBD1. Trimming at V came to 5 bases and at J to 4 bases, leaving 7 bases not matched to a gene. Per the germline V gene, CDR1 is SNHLY and CDR2 is FYNNEI. This CDR3 has 15 residues. The CDR3 sequence is CASSFGQGSNQPQHF. As DNA, the CDR3 is TGTGCCAGCAGTTTCGGACAGGGTTCGAATCAGCCCCAGCATTTT. Full variable domain (remainder filled in from reference TRBV2 and TRBJ1-5): EPEVTQTPSHQVTQMGQEVILRCVPISNHLYFYWYRQILGQKVEFLVSFYNNEISEKSEIFDDQFSVERPDGSNFTLKIRSTKLEDSAMYFCASSFGQGSNQPQHFGDGTRLSIL.

V usage is TRBV2 and J usage is TRBJ2-7, with 10 bases lining up with TRBD1. V lost 10 bases, J lost 9 bases, and 12 bases stayed unmatched. CDR1 is SNHLY and CDR2 is FYNNEI in the germline V gene. The CDR3 totals 13 residues. CDR3 region: CAINWDRGQGQYF. The CDR3 DNA reads TGTGCCATCAACTGGGACAGGGGACAAGGGCAGTACTTC.

This clonotype appeared many times. The chain links TRBV10-2 to TRBJ2-2, with 13 nucleotides matching TRBD2. In germline, CDR1 is WSHSY, CDR2 SAAADI. The CDR3 consists of 16 residues. V lost 6 bases and J lost 5; bases outside the gene matches: 6. This chain's CDR3 is CASSGTSGVGTGELFF. CDR3 sequence (DNA): TGCGCCAGCAGCGGGACTAGCGGGGTTGGAACCGGGGAGCTGTTTTTT.

Remarks on this clonotype: A much larger clone sits a single nucleotide away, making a read error possible. V gene TRBV27 combines with J gene TRBJ1-2; D ambiguous. CDR1 MNHEY and CDR2 SMNVEV come from the germline V gene (reference sequence). The CDR3 has 14 residues. V lost 1 base, J lost 2 bases, and 8 bases lay in between. CDR3 protein: CASSLLSGNYGYTF. DNA of the CDR3: TGTGCCAGCAGTTTATTGAGCGGCAACTATGGCTACACCTTC.

This clonotype was recorded at least ten times. The chain is built from TRBV6-5 and TRBJ1-6; D unclear. Trimming pared 0 bases from V and 9 bases from J, leaving 9 bases between. Germline lookup yields CDR1 MNHEY and CDR2 SVGAGI. This CDR3 has 14 amino acids. CDR3 residues: CASSYSALASPLHF. In nucleotides, the CDR3 is TGTGCCAGCAGTTACTCGGCCCTCGCTTCACCCCTCCACTTT.

This clonotype was detected ten times or more. The gene calls are TRBV10-3 and TRBJ1-1; D is ambiguous. The CDR3 consists of 14 residues. V shed 0 bases and J shed 4 bases, with 9 bases lying between them. Germline V gives CDR1 ENHRY, CDR2 SYGVKD. The CDR3, as DNA: TGTGCCATCAGTGAGTCAGAGACTGGCACTGAAGCTTTCTTT. Protein: CAISESETGTEAFF.

The rearrangement uses TRBV29-1 and TRBJ1-1; D is possibly TRBD1 (6 bases). The CDR3 runs 14 residues. Trimming took 6 bases from V and 1 from J, leaving 15 bases between them. Germline CDR1 reads SQVTM; CDR2 reads ANQGSEA. The CDR3 here is CSVGNRVANTEAFF. DNA for the CDR3: TGCAGCGTCGGAAACAGGGTGGCGAACACTGAAGCTTTCTTT.

This clonotype was recorded once. This may come from a read error, since a much larger clone is one base off. This sequence joins TRBV19 and TRBJ2-4; D is tentatively TRBD1 or TRBD2 (5 bases each). The CDR3 runs 14 residues. CDR1 LNHDA and CDR2 SQIVND come from the germline V gene (reference sequence). The CDR3 coding sequence is TGTGCCAGTAGGCAGGACGGGGCCAAAAACATTCGGTACTTC. Protein sequence: CASRQDGAKNIRYF.

This clonotype was detected ten times or more. The J gene is TRBJ2-3, the V gene TRBV7-9, with 8 bases fitting TRBD2. After removal of 5 bases from V and 3 bases from J, the junction contained 13 bases not matched to a gene. The CDR3 runs 17 residues. Germline CDR1 SEHNR, CDR2 FQNEAQ (reference sequence). CDR3 region: CASSPRRWASGTDTQYF. The CDR3 DNA sequence: TGTGCCAGCAGCCCACGGCGTTGGGCTAGCGGGACAGATACGCAGTATTTT.

The genes are TRBV7-3 and TRBJ1-6; no clear D. The V gene lost 4 bases and the J gene lost 10 bases, with 23 bases spanning the gap. CDR3 length: 17 amino acids. The germline gives CDR1 SGHTA, CDR2 FQGTGA. In nucleotides, the CDR3 is TGTGCCAGCAGCTCCGAGAACCCCATCGGGCGGCTCTCACCCCTCCACTTT. Translated, it gives CASSSENPIGRLSPLHF.

This clonotype was recorded at least ten times. The genes are TRBV2 and TRBJ1-2, with 8 bases lining up with TRBD1. CDR3 length equals 14 residues. The germline CDR1 and CDR2 sequences are SNHLY and FYNNEI. V was pared by 6 bases and J by 6 bases, with 9 bases of the junction left unmatched. The CDR3 DNA sequence: TGTGCCAGCAGGATGGCCGGACAGGGACATGGCTACACCTTC. Translation: CASRMAGQGHGYTF.